This T cell receptor beta chain was observed in a study of blood T cell repertoires in COVID-19. About the study: Specimens from acute and convalescent COVID-19 originated in the United States, Italy and Spain. T cells, B-cell-depleted T cells, or PBMCs provided the cDNA or gDNA that served as material.

All enrollees were roughly 18 to 95 years old and from 20 to 30 US areas. Assay: immunoSEQ multiplex PCR; the TCRdb copy retains only in-frame clones and omits some. Of fewer than 250,000 clones in the sample, approximately 80% were seen once. The receptor was derived from a man aged 55 to 70 who had recovered from COVID-19. Sequenced material: PBMCs or T cells enriched from blood (not recorded which).

CDR3 in amino acids: CASSHSGTITDTQYF. DNA of the CDR3: TGTGCCAGCAGCCACTCGGGGACTATCACAGATACGCAGTATTTT. V is TRBV7-3 and J is TRBJ2-3, with TRBD2 identical over 7 bases. The V gene end was trimmed by 5 bases and the J gene end by 2 bases; junction bases not matched to a gene: 7. This CDR3 comprises 15 residues. Germline values: CDR1 SGHTA, CDR2 FQGTGA. Based on the CDR3 plus reference TRBV7-3 and TRBJ2-3, the full variable domain is GAGVSQTPSNKVTEKGKYVELRCDPISGHTALYWYRQSLGQGPEFLIYFQGTGAADDSGLPNDRFFAVRPEGSVSTLKIQRTERGDSAVYLCASSHSGTITDTQYFGPGTRLTVL.